One sample yielded the 16 T cell receptor beta chains listed below, sequenced in a study of glioma-infiltrating T cells. The iRepertoire nested amplicon-rescue multiplex PCR amplified TCR alpha and beta CDR3s from RNA. A single record per CDR3 protein comes from TCRdb applying MiXCR to the multiplex PCR reads. This table holds roughly 190,000 distinct CDR3 sequences, roughly a third found once. What was sequenced was glioma tissue, nonneoplastic brain tissue, or PBMCs (not recorded which). These receptors came from a human donor with low-grade glioma or glioblastoma, undergoing nonglioma brain surgery, or in good health (not recorded which).

This clonotype showed up just a few times. This chain connects TRBV19 to TRBJ1-3, with D possibly TRBD1 on 5 matching bases. The V end was cut by 4 bases, the J end by 0 bases, with 10 bases between. The CDR3 runs to 15 residues. Per the germline V gene, CDR1 is LNHDA and CDR2 is SQIVND (reference sequence). The CDR3 loop is CASSTGRTSGNTIYF. The CDR3 nucleotides are TGTGCCAGTAGTACGGGACGCACCTCTGGAAACACCATATATTTT.

This clonotype rates as medium-sized. The chain employs TRBV20-1 and TRBJ1-5; D ambiguous. CDR1 DFQATT and CDR2 SNEGSKA come from the germline V gene (reference sequence). The CDR3 extends over 14 amino acids. Trimming cost V 1 base and J 5 bases, with 12 bases left between them. This chain's CDR3 is CSARATADYQPQHF. CDR3 bases: TGCAGTGCTAGAGCTACAGCGGACTATCAGCCCCAGCATTTT.

The chain recombines TRBV10-2 with TRBJ1-3; D ambiguous. Trimming cost V 4 bases and J 0 bases, with 7 bases left between them. Germline CDR1 and CDR2: WSHSY and SAAADI. CDR3 length equals 14 residues. CDR3 sequence: CASSARFSGNTIYF. As DNA, the CDR3 is TGCGCCAGCAGTGCCCGGTTCTCTGGAAACACCATATATTTT.

This clonotype was observed once. With a much larger clone just one base away, this may be a read error. J is TRBJ2-2 and V is TRBV6-4, with D tentatively TRBD1 (5 bases). CDR3 length equals 14 residues. Per germline, CDR1 MRHNA and CDR2 SNTAGT. CDR3 bases: TGTGCCAGCGGTGAAGACAGTAACACCGGGGAGCTGTTTTTT. Translation: CASGEDSNTGELFF.

This clonotype was recorded a few times. The CDR3 loop reads CANRTGFAETQYF. CDR3 nucleotide sequence: TGCGCCAACCGAACAGGGTTTGCAGAGACCCAGTACTTC. The rearrangement links TRBV10-1 to TRBJ2-5; D perhaps matches TRBD1 (6 bases). The V and J ends lost 10 bases and 4 bases respectively, with 16 bases between them. The V gene's germline CDR1 is WNHNN and CDR2 SYGVQD (reference sequence). The CDR3 has 13 amino acids.

With respect to this clonotype: A much bigger clone sits one base away, suggesting this may be a read error. The chain joins TRBV4-1 to TRBJ2-1, with 8 bases fitting TRBD2. The CDR3 has 14 amino acids. The V gene end was trimmed by 4 bases and the J gene end by 13 bases; junction bases not matched to a gene: 12. Germline assignment: CDR1 MGHRA and CDR2 YSYEKL. The CDR3 DNA sequence: TGCGCCAGCAGCCTAGGACTAGCCCCAAAGGATCAGTTCTTC. Amino acid sequence: CASSLGLAPKDQFF.

This clonotype was seen ten or more times. The rearrangement links TRBV20-1 to TRBJ1-1; D gene ambiguous. The CDR3 is made up of 14 amino acids. CDR1 and CDR2 (germline): DFQATT, SNEGSKA (reference sequence). Trimming pared 2 bases from V and 1 base from J, leaving 11 bases between. The CDR3 sequence is CSARLGGSNTEAFF. The CDR3 DNA reads as TGCAGTGCTAGACTCGGCGGATCGAACACTGAAGCTTTCTTT.

In this sample, this clonotype turned up many times. The chain is built from TRBV28 and TRBJ2-4, with TRBD1 identical over 7 bases. Germline CDR1 reads MDHEN; CDR2 reads SYDVKM. This CDR3 has 15 residues. V lost 5 bases, J lost 0 bases, and 4 bases stayed unmatched. CDR3 bases: TGTGCCAGCAGTCCCACAGGGGTAGCCAAAAACATTCAGTACTTC. It is translated as CASSPTGVAKNIQYF. Based on the CDR3 plus reference TRBV28 and TRBJ2-4, the full variable domain is DVKVTQSSRYLVKRTGEKVFLECVQDMDHENMFWYRQDPGLGLRLIYFSYDVKMKEKGDIPEGYSVSREKKERFSLILESASTNQTSMYLCASSPTGVAKNIQYFGAGTRLSVL.

This clonotype was observed a handful of times. The J gene is TRBJ2-5, the V gene TRBV7-2; 15 bases match TRBD2. Germline V gene lookup returns CDR1 SGHTA and CDR2 FQGNSA. The CDR3 runs to 18 residues. V trimming: 3 bases; J trimming: 4 bases; junction bases outside the gene matches: 9. The CDR3 DNA follows: TGTGCCAGCAGCTTTGGGCCCGGACTAGCGGGAGGGGGAGAGACCCAGTACTTC. Its protein is CASSFGPGLAGGGETQYF. The full variable domain, in which reference TRBV7-2 and TRBJ2-5 provide the parts outside the CDR3, is GAGVSQSPSNKVTEKGKDVELRCDPISGHTALYWYRQSLGQGLEFLIYFQGNSAPDKSGLPSDRFSAERTGGSVSTLTIQRTQQEDSAVYLCASSFGPGLAGGGETQYFGPGTRLLVL.

V is TRBV24-1 and J is TRBJ2-3, with D possibly matching TRBD1 (6 bases). CDR1 is KGHDR, CDR2 SFDVKD, per germline. V dropped 5 bases and J dropped 5 bases, with 19 bases sitting between them. The CDR3 length is 16 residues. In DNA, the CDR3 is TGTGCCACCAGTGTATATTGGGGGCTCAGAGGAGATACGCAGTATTTT. It translates to CATSVYWGLRGDTQYF.

There are many counts of this clonotype. The chain carries TRBV6-2 or TRBV6-3 and TRBJ2-1; 7 positions agree with TRBD1. The CDR3 is 17 amino acids. The germline CDR1 and CDR2 sequences are MNHEY and SVGEGT. V lost 3 bases to trimming and J lost 3 bases; unmatched junction nucleotides: 11. CDR3 nucleotide sequence: TGTGCCAGCAGTTATCCCAGGACAGGTTCCTTCTACAATGAGCAGTTCTTC. Protein: CASSYPRTGSFYNEQFF.

V is TRBV7-9 and J is TRBJ2-1; 11 bases are a match to TRBD2. The germline CDR1 and CDR2 sequences are SEHNR and FQNEAQ (reference sequence). The CDR3 totals 14 residues. J gave up 10 bases and V 1 base, and 3 bases lay outside the gene matches. The CDR3 here is CASSLGGLAAEQFF. CDR3 in DNA: TGTGCCAGCAGCTTAGGGGGACTAGCGGCCGAGCAGTTCTTC.

About this clonotype itself: A clone one base away is much larger, so this may be a read error. This sequence joins TRBV2 and TRBJ2-7; 9 bases are a match to TRBD1. This CDR3 spans 14 amino acids. Germline CDR1 reads SNHLY; CDR2 reads FYNNEI. Here the CDR3 reads CASSEGQGIRMQYF. CDR3 DNA sequence: TGTGCCAGCAGCGAAGGACAGGGGATCAGAATGCAGTACTTC.

Turning to this clonotype: A clone one base away is much larger, so this may be a read error. This sequence joins TRBV5-1 and TRBJ1-6; no definite D call. The length of the CDR3 is 15 residues. Germline CDR1 SGHRS, CDR2 YFSETQ. The CDR3 DNA reads as TGCGTCAGCAGCTTCGGAGACACCAATAATTCACCCCTCCACTTT. Encoded protein: CVSSFGDTNNSPLHF.

As to this clonotype: A much more abundant neighbour one base away suggests this may be a read error. CDR3 bases: TGTGCCATCAGGGGGACAGGGGGCCACGAGCAGTTCTTC. This codes for CAIRGTGGHEQFF. The V gene is TRBV10-3, the J gene TRBJ2-1; 12 bases map to TRBD1. CDR1 and CDR2 from the germline V gene are ENHRY and SYGVKD. This CDR3 is 13 amino acids long. V shed 6 bases, J shed 10 bases, and the junction held 4 bases outside the gene matches.

In its sample, this clonotype was seen many times. The gene calls are TRBV6-1 and TRBJ2-7, with 8 bases lining up with TRBD1. Germline CDR1 reads MNHNS; CDR2 reads SASEGT. With 7 bases clipped from V and 4 bases from J, the junction kept 6 bases outside the gene matches. The CDR3 contains 13 residues. Here the CDR3 DNA reads TGTGCCAGCACAGGACAGGGCAAATACGAGCAGTACTTC. Its translation: CASTGQGKYEQYF.